This T cell receptor beta chain stems from a study of shared clonotypes between healthy human individuals (dated by TCRdb to the early 2020s). Regarding the study in general: Two women and a few men aged 18 to 49 years were included in the cohort. For each donor, CD4 naive and CD4 memory were each given three plates, CD8 naive was given two plates, and CD8 memory was given one plate. To increase sequencing depth and limit assay-specific biases, TCR repertoire library preparation and sequencing were carried out by different laboratories using diverse techniques. Between about 0.8 and 9 billion PBMCs per donor were obtained by leukapheresis. The study deeply sequenced blood TCR repertoires of about 5 healthy adults to estimate repertoire size and the extent of clonotype sharing between individuals. General study outcomes and caveats: The genetic and exposure-history diversity represented was limited by the small number of donors. Pairwise subsampling indicated that sequencing depth was expected to affect the degree of clonotype sharing among donors. Compared with non-shared clonotypes, the clonotypes found in all four sorted-subset donors had higher generation probabilities. About 5% of naive CD4, 3.5% of naive CD8, 2.3% of memory CD4, and 0.35% to 0.5% of memory CD8 clonotypes were shared across a handful of donors. Larger estimated clonotype richness was generally found for naive subsets than for memory subsets. Incomplete sequencing was indicated by rarefaction of sorted-subset datasets, despite the large sequencing depth. Only blood was sampled, and tissue TCR repertoires likely differ from those in blood.

CD8 naive samples were obtained by positive selection for CCR7 among CD45RO-negative cells, yielding a CD45RA+CCR7+ population from which TemRA cells were excluded. The donors were healthy, HIV-negative adults who had no recently reported acute infections or vaccinations. Every donor was a Caucasian adult residing in Nashville, Tennessee, USA. Blood was obtained by leukapheresis, after which PBMCs were separated by Ficoll-Histopaque density gradient centrifugation and cryopreserved in liquid nitrogen vapor phase. Purity and quantity of every magnetically sorted T cell population were checked by analytical flow cytometry. Genomic DNA was isolated from every sorted fraction and measured by UV absorbance on a Nanodrop 2000c. Using the deep immunoSEQ assay, multiplex PCR amplified TCR CDR3 regions from genomic DNA. For each cell subset, the extracted genomic DNA was distributed evenly across all wells of several immunoSEQ 96-well plates, and each plate served as one replicate. For sorted subsets, approximately 200 ng of genomic DNA, equivalent to 25,000 to 30,000 T cell genomes, went into each replicate PCR. Purified libraries were quantified with a Qubit 3.0 fluorometer, sized on a Bioanalyzer 2100, and re-quantified with the KAPA Library Quantification kit. Each immunoSEQ 96-well plate was sequenced on its own single-read 150-cycle Illumina NextSeq 550 flow cell. In the original analysis: Because the immunoSEQ output held only junctional sequences and lacked quality scores, the filtering could not match the filtering applied to full-length reads. Sequences were annotated with PyIR, a Python wrapper for IgBLAST v1.9, using IMGT germline references to assign V/J genes and CDR3. Reads were removed for weak V/J assignments (E-value above 1e-6), missing CDR3, stop codons, out-of-frame junctions, or ambiguous translated residues. V3J clonotypes were defined as sequences sharing the same inferred V gene, J gene, and CDR3 amino acid sequence. Percentage overlap between repertoires was computed as shared unique clonotypes divided by the size of the smaller repertoire. RTK rarefaction, the Chao1 estimator, and Recon v2.1 estimates of unobserved clonotypes were used to assess repertoire richness. For all TCRbeta clonotypes obtained by the gDNA method from several donors, generation probabilities were computed with OLGA. The table was pulled from immuneACCESS by TCRdb, which kept in-frame rearrangements only. Such tables lose some clones; where checked, under half of the loss comes from unresolved V genes, and the rest has no known cause. V and J calls and clone size are those listed in that table; D and trimming were worked out from the DNA. This sample lists roughly 2.1 million clones; about 93% were detected once. In total, the top ten clones hold 1.5% to 2% of the sample.

As to this clone: It has no known antigen specificity. Qualities for individual bases were not recorded, and no much larger clone is one base off.

The sample was naive CD8+ T cells from PBMCs. The cell subset or site label, as the study defines it: CD45RA+CCR7+. This receptor was obtained from a man aged 18 to 35 in good health. Some clones in this sample may be carry-over from other donors' samples.

For the CDR3, the sequence is CASSEAVGGPSSYEQYF. The nucleotide sequence reads as follows: TGTGCCAGCAGTGAAGCTGTGGGGGGCCCCAGCTCCTACGAGCAGTACTTC. The V and J genes are TRBV6-1 and TRBJ2-7; the D call is possibly TRBD1 or TRBD2, each sharing 6 bases. CDR1 and CDR2, looked up from the germline V gene, are MNHNS and SASEGT. The CDR3 runs 17 residues from the cysteine to the phenylalanine. CDR3 DNA only is kept here, 51 bases in frame from base 1. The junction shows trimming of 0 bases on V and 0 bases on J, plus 15 bases between the germline ends.